Detailed here is one TCR beta chain. Profiled with immunoSEQ multiplex PCR; TCRdb holds only in-frame clones, not every one. The sample carries roughly 2.5 million clones, 85% to 95% recorded once. The source of the sample is a study of shared clonotypes between healthy human individuals. The CDR3 has 15 amino acids. Germline assignment: CDR1 MNHNS and CDR2 SASEGT. The junction had 7 bases not matched to a gene; V was cut back by 2 bases and J by 6 bases. Donors, without exception, were Caucasian adults residing in Nashville, Tennessee. Sequencing was performed on naive CD4+ T cells sorted from blood. Described subset: CD45RA+ positively selected. This sequence was found in a man between 18 and 29 years old in good health. The V call is TRBV6-1, the J call TRBJ2-7; 10 nucleotides match TRBD1. The CDR3 DNA sequence: TGTGCCAGCAGTGAACGGACAGGGGGTATGGGCGAGCAGTACTTC. Encoded protein: CASSERTGGMGEQYF.